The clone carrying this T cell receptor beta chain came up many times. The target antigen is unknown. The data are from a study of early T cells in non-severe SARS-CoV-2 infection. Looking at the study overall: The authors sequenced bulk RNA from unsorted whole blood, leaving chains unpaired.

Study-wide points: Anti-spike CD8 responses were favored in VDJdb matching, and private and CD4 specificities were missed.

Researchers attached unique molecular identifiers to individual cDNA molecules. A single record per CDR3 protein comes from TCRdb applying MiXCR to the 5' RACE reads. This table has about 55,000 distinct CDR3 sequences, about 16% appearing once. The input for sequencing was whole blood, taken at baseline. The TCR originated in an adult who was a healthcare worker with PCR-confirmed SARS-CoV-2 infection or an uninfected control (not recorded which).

This chain's CDR3 is CASSTSGRASNEQFF. In DNA, the CDR3 is TGTGCCAGCAGTACGAGCGGGAGGGCCTCGAATGAGCAGTTCTTC. The chain couples TRBV28 to TRBJ2-1, with 10 bases fitting TRBD2. The germline V gene encodes CDR1 MDHEN and CDR2 SYDVKM. The CDR3 totals 15 residues. J lost 7 bases, V lost 5 bases, and 8 bases had no gene match.